These T cell receptor beta chains were read from a single sample in a study of blood T cell repertoires in COVID-19. The assay was immunoSEQ multiplex PCR, and TCRdb's table has in-frame clones only and misses some. This sample yields about 58,000 clones, of which about 79% are seen a single time; approximately 4.9% belongs to the top ten. The sequenced sample consisted of peripheral blood. These receptors originate from a human donor in a cohort sampled during active COVID-19. Both conserved end residues are part of each CDR3. Fields, in order: V gene, D gene, J gene, clone size, CDR3 protein, CDR3 DNA. D genes are given only for firm matches. For some rows the clone size is stated as once, few or many, or as a class when expanded; others skip it.

>TRBV29-1|TRBD1|TRBJ1-5|NA
CSVAPAGGQQPQHF
TGCAGCGTTGCCCCAGCAGGGGGCCAACAGCCCCAGCATTTT
>TRBV18|TRBD2|TRBJ2-1|NA
CASSRGTSGAVYNEQFF
TGTGCCAGCTCTCGAGGGACTAGCGGGGCAGTATACAATGAGCAGTTCTTC
>TRBV7-2|TRBD2|TRBJ2-7|NA
CASSLAGGADEQYF
TGTGCCAGTAGCCTAGCGGGAGGAGCGGACGAGCAGTACTTC
>TRBV15|TRBD2|TRBJ2-7|NA
CATSRTSGSSLYEQYF
TGTGCCACCAGCCGGACTAGCGGGAGTAGTCTCTACGAGCAGTACTTC
>TRBV23-1|TRBD1|TRBJ2-7|NA
CASSQSSRQGVPYEQYF
TGCGCCAGCAGTCAATCATCCCGACAGGGGGTTCCCTACGAGCAGTACTTC
>TRBV30|NA|TRBJ2-7|NA
CAWSGQGYEQYF
TGTGCCTGGAGTGGTCAGGGTTACGAGCAGTACTTC
>TRBV4-3|TRBD2|TRBJ2-7|NA
CASSQDREREKYEQYF
TGCGCCAGCAGCCAAGATCGTGAGCGGGAGAAGTACGAGCAGTACTTC
>TRBV6-2/TRBV6-3|NA|TRBJ2-5|NA
CASTPGAWGTQYF
TGTGCCAGCACCCCGGGAGCCTGGGGGACCCAGTACTTC
>TRBV6-2/TRBV6-3|TRBD2|TRBJ2-7|NA
CASSYGGGANSYEQYF
TGTGCCAGCAGTTACGGCGGGGGGGCAAACTCCTACGAGCAGTACTTC
>TRBV11-2|NA|TRBJ2-7|NA
CASSLPSRGVREQYF
TGTGCCAGCAGCTTACCCTCCAGGGGAGTGCGGGAGCAGTACTTC
>TRBV15|NA|TRBJ1-3|NA
CATSRTGGNTIYF
TGTGCCACCAGCAGAACAGGGGGAAACACCATATATTTT
>TRBV27|NA|TRBJ2-7|NA
CASSQLGRGLYEQYF
TGTGCCAGCAGTCAGCTAGGGAGAGGACTCTACGAGCAGTACTTC
>TRBV29-1|NA|TRBJ1-2|NA
CSVGHNYGYTF
TGCAGCGTCGGACATAACTATGGCTACACCTTC
>TRBV27|TRBD1|TRBJ1-1|NA
CASIRKTGFTEAFF
TGTGCCAGCATACGAAAGACAGGGTTCACTGAAGCTTTCTTT
>TRBV11-2|TRBD1|TRBJ1-2|NA
CASSLGAGQFYGYTF
TGTGCCAGCAGCTTAGGGGCGGGACAGTTCTATGGCTACACCTTC
>TRBV30|NA|TRBJ2-3|NA
CAWSVGQSTDTQYF
TGTGCCTGGAGTGTGGGGCAGAGCACAGATACGCAGTATTTT
>TRBV19|NA|TRBJ1-3|NA
CATQDSTSGNTIYF
TGTGCCACCCAGGACTCTACCTCTGGAAACACCATATATTTT
>TRBV5-6|TRBD1|TRBJ2-5|NA
CASSLGTGSQVTQYF
TGTGCCAGCAGCTTGGGGACAGGGTCACAAGTAACCCAGTACTTC
>TRBV5-1|NA|TRBJ2-7|NA
CASSSYHRESRTYEQYF
TGCGCCAGCAGCTCGTACCACAGGGAATCGAGGACCTACGAGCAGTACTTC
>TRBV7-2|TRBD2|TRBJ2-2|once
CASSSQPLAGGALTGELFF
TGTGCCAGCAGCTCACAGCCACTAGCGGGAGGGGCCCTAACCGGGGAGCTGTTTTTT
>TRBV4-1|TRBD2|TRBJ2-7|once
CASSQEGGGFYEQYF
TGCGCCAGCAGCCAAGAGGGGGGAGGGTTCTACGAGCAGTACTTC
>TRBV11-2|TRBD1|TRBJ2-5|NA
CASKTQGWKTQYF
TGTGCCAGCAAGACACAGGGGTGGAAGACCCAGTACTTC
>TRBV7-2|TRBD1|TRBJ1-1|few
CASSFGQGGTEAFF
TGTGCCAGCAGCTTTGGACAGGGTGGGACTGAAGCTTTCTTT
>TRBV10-2|TRBD1|TRBJ1-2|once
CASRGYRGDIYGYTF
TGCGCCAGCAGGGGATACAGGGGGGACATCTATGGCTACACCTTC
>TRBV5-4|TRBD1|TRBJ1-1|NA
CASSLEGTGRPEAFF
TGTGCCAGCAGCTTGGAGGGGACAGGGAGGCCTGAAGCTTTCTTT
>TRBV24-1|NA|TRBJ2-2|NA
CATTDSGSELFF
TGTGCCACCACCGACTCGGGGTCGGAGCTGTTTTTT
>TRBV11-3|NA|TRBJ2-7|NA
CASSYQGYEQYF
TGTGCCAGCAGTTACCAGGGCTACGAGCAGTACTTC
>TRBV5-6|NA|TRBJ2-4|NA
CASSRGVASENIQYF
TGTGCCAGCAGCCGAGGAGTAGCATCTGAAAACATTCAGTACTTC
>TRBV6-5|TRBD1|TRBJ2-7|NA
CASSTGTGGYEQYF
TGTGCCAGCAGTACCGGGACAGGGGGTTACGAGCAGTACTTC